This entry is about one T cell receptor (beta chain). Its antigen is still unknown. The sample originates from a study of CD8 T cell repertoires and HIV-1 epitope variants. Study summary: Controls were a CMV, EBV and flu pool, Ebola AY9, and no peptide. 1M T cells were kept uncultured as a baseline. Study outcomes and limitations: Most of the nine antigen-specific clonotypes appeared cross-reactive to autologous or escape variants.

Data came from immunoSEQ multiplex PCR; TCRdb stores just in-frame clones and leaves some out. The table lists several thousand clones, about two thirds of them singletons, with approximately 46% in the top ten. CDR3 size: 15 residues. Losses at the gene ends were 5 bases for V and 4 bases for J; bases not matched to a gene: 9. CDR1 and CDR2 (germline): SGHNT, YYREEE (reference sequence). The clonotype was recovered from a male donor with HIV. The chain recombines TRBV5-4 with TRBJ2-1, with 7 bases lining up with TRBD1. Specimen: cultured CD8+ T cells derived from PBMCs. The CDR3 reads CASRLRGQDYNEQFF. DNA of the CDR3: TGTGCCAGCAGGTTAAGGGGGCAGGATTACAATGAGCAGTTCTTC. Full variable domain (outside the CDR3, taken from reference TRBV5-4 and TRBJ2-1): ETGVTQSPTHLIKTRGQQVTLRCSSQSGHNTVSWYQQALGQGPQFIFQYYREEENGRGNFPPRFSGLQFPNYSSELNVNALELDDSALYLCASRLRGQDYNEQFFGPGTRLTVL.